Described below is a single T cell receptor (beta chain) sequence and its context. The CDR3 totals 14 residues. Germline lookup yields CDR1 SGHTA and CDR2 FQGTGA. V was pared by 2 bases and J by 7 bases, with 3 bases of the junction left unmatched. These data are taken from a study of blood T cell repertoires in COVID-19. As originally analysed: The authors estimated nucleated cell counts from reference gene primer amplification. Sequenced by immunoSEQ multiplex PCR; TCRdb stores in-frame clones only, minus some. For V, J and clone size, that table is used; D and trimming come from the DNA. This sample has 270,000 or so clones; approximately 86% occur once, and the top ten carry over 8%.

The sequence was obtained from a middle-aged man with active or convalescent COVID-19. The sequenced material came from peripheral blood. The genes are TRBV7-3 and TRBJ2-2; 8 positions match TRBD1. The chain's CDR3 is CASSLQGANGELFF. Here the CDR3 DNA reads TGTGCCAGCAGCTTACAGGGGGCGAACGGGGAGCTGTTTTTT.